This T cell receptor (beta chain) was documented in a study of regulatory T cells in long-lasting Graves disease. Time point given: newly diagnosed GD, antithyroid drugs for less than 3 months. PBMC RNA was the source of the TCR library. This clonotype was counted many times. Antigen unknown. Study conclusions and caveats: For persistent Graves' patients, TCR diversity was lower than for newly diagnosed ones.

Sequencing libraries for TCR beta were prepared with iRepertoire HTBI primers and Arm-PCR of CDR3 regions. Each CDR3 protein gets one entry after TCRdb re-called the multiplex PCR reads with MiXCR. The sample lists around 500,000 distinct CDR3 sequences; about 15% were seen once. These data also featured in a second study, about T cells in Graves' hyperthyroidism and ophthalmopathy. That paper notes: Stable Graves' hyperthyroidism meant no ophthalmopathy progression within 18 months. With the HTBI primer set, the TCR CDR3 went through a first round of RT-PCR.

The sample in question was peripheral blood mononuclear cells (PBMCs), obtained at new diagnosis, from a patient treated with antithyroid drugs. The sequence was obtained from a woman aged 35-65 years with Graves disease.

CDR3 bases: TGTGCCAGCAGTTACGCCGGGACTAGCCAAACCGGGGAGCTGTTTTTT. It yields the protein CASSYAGTSQTGELFF. The rearrangement uses TRBV6-5 and TRBJ2-2; 9 bases align to TRBD2. The V gene end was trimmed by 2 bases and the J gene end by 5 bases; junction bases not matched to a gene: 6. CDR1 is MNHEY, CDR2 SVGAGI, per germline. The CDR3 length is 16 residues.